These 7 T cell receptor beta chains share one sample of origin, sequenced in a study of shared clonotypes between healthy human individuals. CD45RO-negative, CCR7-positively selected cells formed the naive CD8 fraction, excluding terminally differentiated effector memory CD45RA+ cells. Measured with immunoSEQ multiplex PCR; TCRdb has only the in-frame clones, and not every one. The sample includes about 2 million clones, 85% to 95% of them seen just once. Sequencing was done on a sample of naive CD8+ T cells sorted from blood. These receptors came from a man between 18 and 35 years old in good health.

The genes are TRBV15 and TRBJ2-2, with D unresolved. This CDR3 spans 16 amino acids. Trimming left V 0 bases short and J 1 base short, with 9 bases between. The germline gives CDR1 LNHNV, CDR2 YYDKDF (reference sequence). CDR3 nucleotide sequence: TGTGCCACCAGCAGAGATATCCGGATGAACACCGGGGAGCTGTTTTTT. It translates to CATSRDIRMNTGELFF.

The chain carries TRBV30 and TRBJ1-6, with a possible D match to TRBD1 (6 bases). V was shortened by 5 bases and J by 8 bases, with 16 bases between the two germline ends. The germline V gene encodes CDR1 GTSNPN and CDR2 SVGIG (reference sequence). This CDR3 comprises 14 residues. CDR3 region: CAWAITGRYSPLHF. The CDR3 region has the DNA TGTGCCTGGGCCATCACAGGGCGATATTCACCCCTCCACTTT. Full variable domain (rest looked up from reference TRBV30 and TRBJ1-6): SQTIHQWPATLVQPVGSPLSLECTVEGTSNPNLYWYRQAAGRGLQLLFYSVGIGQISSEVPQNLSASRPQDRQFILSSKKLLLSDSGFYLCAWAITGRYSPLHFGNGTRLTVT.

A single count supports this clone. This chain uses TRBV30 with TRBJ2-2, with D maybe TRBD2 (6 bases). This CDR3 comprises 15 residues. V was pared by 4 bases and J by 0 bases, with 12 bases between. Germline lookup yields CDR1 GTSNPN and CDR2 SVGIG (reference sequence). The CDR3 DNA follows: TGTGCCTGGAACCTGGGGGGTTCGAACACCGGGGAGCTGTTTTTT. It codes for CAWNLGGSNTGELFF.

About this clone itself: Other nucleotide sequences from this sample produce the same CDR3. This chain uses TRBV9 with TRBJ2-3; 7 bases agree with TRBD2. Germline lookup yields CDR1 SGDLS and CDR2 YYNGEE. The CDR3 spans 16 residues. J was trimmed by 1 base and V by 0 bases; bases with no gene match: 5. DNA of the CDR3: TGTGCCAGCAGCGTAGAAGGCGGGGGACGCACAGATACGCAGTATTTT. It yields the protein CASSVEGGGRTDTQYF.

The V and J genes are TRBV5-7 and TRBJ1-2, with D unresolved. TRBV5-7 falls under the ORF class, with uncertain function. The V end was cut by 3 bases, the J end by 3 bases, with 9 bases between. This CDR3 comprises 13 residues. CDR3 sequence (DNA): TGTGCCAGCAGCTGCGGGAGCTACTATGGCTACACCTTC. As protein: CASSCGSYYGYTF.

The chain links TRBV25-1 to TRBJ2-7, with 7 bases that match TRBD2. The CDR3 sequence is 18 residues long. Trimming removed 1 base from V and 3 bases from J; junction bases left unmatched: 15. Germline CDR1 MGHDK, CDR2 SYGVNS. CDR3 sequence reads: CASSESPGDWEGLYEQYF. CDR3 bases: TGTGCCAGCAGTGAATCCCCAGGAGATTGGGAGGGCCTCTACGAGCAGTACTTC.

The chain uses TRBV7-6 and TRBJ2-2; 8 nucleotides match TRBD2. V lost 1 base and J lost 1; bases outside the gene matches: 2. Germline CDR1 is SGHVS and CDR2 is FNYEAQ. The CDR3 spans 16 residues. CDR3 in DNA: TGTGCCAGCAGCTTAGAGAGCGGGGGGAACACCGGGGAGCTGTTTTTT. Amino acids: CASSLESGGNTGELFF.